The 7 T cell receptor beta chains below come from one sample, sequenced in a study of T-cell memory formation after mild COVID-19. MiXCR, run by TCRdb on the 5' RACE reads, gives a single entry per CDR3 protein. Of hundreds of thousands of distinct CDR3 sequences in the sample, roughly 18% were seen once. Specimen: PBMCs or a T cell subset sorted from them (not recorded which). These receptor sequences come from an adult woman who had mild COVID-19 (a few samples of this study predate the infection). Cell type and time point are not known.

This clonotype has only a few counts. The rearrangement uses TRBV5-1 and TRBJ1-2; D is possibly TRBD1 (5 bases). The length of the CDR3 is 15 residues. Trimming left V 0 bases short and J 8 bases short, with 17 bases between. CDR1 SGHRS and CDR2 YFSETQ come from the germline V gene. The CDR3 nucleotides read TGCGCCAGCAGCTTGGTTCCCGGGGCCTTCTGGGGCTACACCTTC. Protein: CASSLVPGAFWGYTF.

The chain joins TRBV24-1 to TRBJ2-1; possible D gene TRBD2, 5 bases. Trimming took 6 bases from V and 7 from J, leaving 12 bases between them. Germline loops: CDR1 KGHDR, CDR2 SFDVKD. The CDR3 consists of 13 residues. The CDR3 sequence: CATSRGVVNEQFF. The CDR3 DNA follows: TGTGCCACCAGTCGGGGAGTTGTTAATGAGCAGTTCTTC.

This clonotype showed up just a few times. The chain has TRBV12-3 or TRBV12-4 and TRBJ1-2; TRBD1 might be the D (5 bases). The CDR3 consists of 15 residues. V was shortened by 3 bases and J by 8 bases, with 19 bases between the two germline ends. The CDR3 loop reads CASSFSAGADRGYTF. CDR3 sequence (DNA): TGTGCCAGCAGTTTCTCAGCCGGGGCCGACCGGGGCTACACCTTC.

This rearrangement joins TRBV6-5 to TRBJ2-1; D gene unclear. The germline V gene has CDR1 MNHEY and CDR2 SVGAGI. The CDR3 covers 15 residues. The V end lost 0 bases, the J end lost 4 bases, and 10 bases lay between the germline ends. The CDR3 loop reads CASSYSKASYNEQFF. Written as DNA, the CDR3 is TGTGCCAGCAGTTACTCGAAGGCCAGTTACAATGAGCAGTTCTTC.

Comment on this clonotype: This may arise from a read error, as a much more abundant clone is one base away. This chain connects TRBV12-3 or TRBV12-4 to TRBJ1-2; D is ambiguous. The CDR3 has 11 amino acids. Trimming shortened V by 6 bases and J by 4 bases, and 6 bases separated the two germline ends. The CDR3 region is CASSQSYGYTF. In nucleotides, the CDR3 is TGTGCCAGCAGCCAAAGCTATGGCTACACCTTC.

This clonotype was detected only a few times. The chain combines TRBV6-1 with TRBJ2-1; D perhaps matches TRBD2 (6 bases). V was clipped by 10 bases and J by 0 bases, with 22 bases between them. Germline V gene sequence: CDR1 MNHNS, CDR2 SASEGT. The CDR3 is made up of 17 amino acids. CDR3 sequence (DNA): TGTGCCACCGACTCGGGACTCGGCGGAAGCTCCTACAATGAGCAGTTCTTC. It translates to CATDSGLGGSSYNEQFF.

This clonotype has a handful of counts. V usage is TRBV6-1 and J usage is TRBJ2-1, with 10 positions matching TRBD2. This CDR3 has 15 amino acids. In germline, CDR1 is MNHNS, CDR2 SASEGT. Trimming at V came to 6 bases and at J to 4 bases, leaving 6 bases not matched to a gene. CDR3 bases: TGTGCCAGCAGGGCCTCGGGACTAGCGTACAATGAGCAGTTCTTC. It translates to CASRASGLAYNEQFF.